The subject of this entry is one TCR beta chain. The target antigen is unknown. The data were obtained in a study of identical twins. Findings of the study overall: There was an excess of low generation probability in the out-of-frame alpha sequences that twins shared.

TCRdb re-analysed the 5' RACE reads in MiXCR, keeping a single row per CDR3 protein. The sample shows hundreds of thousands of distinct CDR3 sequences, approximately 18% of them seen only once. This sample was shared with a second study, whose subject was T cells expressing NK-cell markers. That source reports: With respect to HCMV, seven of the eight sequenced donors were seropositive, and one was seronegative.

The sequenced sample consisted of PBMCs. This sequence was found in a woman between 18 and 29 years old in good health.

The chain's CDR3 is CASSLRQGRGTEAFF. The CDR3, as DNA: TGTGCCAGCAGTTTGAGACAGGGGAGAGGCACTGAAGCTTTCTTT. V gene TRBV27 combines with J gene TRBJ1-1, with 8 nucleotides matching TRBD1. This CDR3 has 15 residues. CDR1 and CDR2 from the germline V gene are MNHEY and SMNVEV (reference sequence). The trim removed 3 bases at V and 4 bases at J, leaving 7 bases unmatched.